This T cell receptor beta chain emerged from a study of shared clonotypes between healthy human individuals (dated by TCRdb to the early 2020s). In terms of the full investigation: The cohort included three men and a couple of women between 18 and 49 years of age. For each donor, three plates each were used for CD4 naive and CD4 memory, two plates were used for CD8 naive, and one plate was used for CD8 memory. To estimate repertoire size and how much clonotypes are shared between individuals, the study performed deep sequencing of blood TCR repertoires from roughly five healthy adults. Libraries were prepared and TCR repertoires were sequenced by different laboratories using diverse techniques, in order to increase sequencing depth and limit assay-specific biases. Each donor's leukapheresis produced roughly between roughly 0.85 and 10 billion PBMCs. What the authors observed across the whole study: The genetic and exposure-history diversity represented was limited by the small number of donors. Higher generation probabilities were observed for clonotypes shared by all four sorted-subset donors than for non-shared clonotypes. Estimated clonotype richness was generally larger for naive than for memory subsets. Approximately 5% of naive CD4, 3.5% of naive CD8, roughly 2.4% of memory CD4, and approximately 0.39% of memory CD8 clonotypes were shared across several donors. Pairwise subsampling indicated that sequencing depth was expected to affect the degree of clonotype sharing among donors. Only blood was sampled, and tissue TCR repertoires likely differ from those in blood. Incomplete sequencing was indicated by rarefaction of sorted-subset datasets, despite the large sequencing depth.

V is cut by 4 bases and J by 8 bases, and the space between the germline ends is 6 bases. The CDR3 holds 11 amino acids from the cysteine to the phenylalanine. Just the 33-base CDR3 DNA is kept, in frame starting at base 1. For CDR1 and CDR2, the germline V gene (reference sequence) lists SEHNR and FQNEAQ. Using the deep immunoSEQ assay, multiplex PCR amplified TCR CDR3 regions from genomic DNA. Extracted genomic DNA from each cell subset was distributed evenly across all wells of several immunoSEQ 96-well plates, and each plate was treated as a replicate. For sorted subsets, approximately 190 ng genomic DNA, equal to about 30,000 T cell genomes, was loaded into each replicate PCR. Purified libraries were measured with a Qubit 3.0 fluorometer, size-checked on a Bioanalyzer 2100, and measured again with the KAPA Library Quantification kit. Every immunoSEQ 96-well plate was sequenced on a separate single-read 150-cycle Illumina NextSeq 550 flow cell. From the authors' description of their analysis: Because the immunoSEQ output included only junctional sequences and no quality scores, the filtering could not be the same as the filtering used for full-length reads. Sequences were annotated with PyIR, a Python wrapper for IgBLAST v1.9, using IMGT germline references to assign V/J genes and CDR3. Reads with weak V/J assignments (E-value above 1e-6), missing CDR3, stop codons, out-of-frame junctions, or ambiguous translated residues were removed. V3J clonotypes were defined as sequences sharing the same inferred V gene, J gene, and CDR3 amino acid sequence. Percentage overlap between repertoires was computed as shared unique clonotypes divided by the size of the smaller repertoire. Three approaches were used to assess repertoire richness: RTK rarefaction, the Chao1 estimator, and Recon v2.1 estimates of unobserved clonotypes. Generation probabilities were computed with OLGA for all TCRbeta clonotypes obtained by the gDNA method from four donors. TCRdb mirrors the immuneACCESS table, restricted to in-frame sequences. Some clones are absent from its copies; in checked studies, under half trace to an unresolved V gene, and the reason for the others is unknown. V and J calls and clone size follow that table, whereas D and trimming were derived from the DNA. For this sample the table gives roughly 1.4 million clones, of which approximately 98.5% were detected only once. The biggest ten clones account for approximately 0.4% of the sample.

With respect to this clone: This clone's antigen is unknown. No base quality values were provided; no much bigger clone lies one nucleotide off.

The donors were healthy, HIV-negative adults with no recently reported acute infections or vaccinations. Only Caucasian adults living in Nashville, Tennessee, USA were represented among the donors. CD4+ T cells were enriched by magnetic negative selection, after which naive cells were positively selected on CD45RA and the negative fraction was taken as the memory subset. Blood was obtained by leukapheresis, after which PBMCs were separated by Ficoll-Histopaque density gradient centrifugation and cryopreserved in liquid nitrogen vapor phase. Analytical flow cytometry was used to check the purity and quantity of each magnetically sorted T cell population. Each sorted fraction had its genomic DNA isolated and then quantified by UV absorbance on a Nanodrop 2000c.

The chain links TRBV7-9 with TRBJ2-1, and possibly TRBD2, on 5 matching bases. Material: naive CD4+ T cells sorted from blood. In the paper's terms, the cell subset or site label means: CD45RA+ positively selected. This clonotype was sampled from a man aged 25-40 years in good health. The sequence in DNA is TGTGCCAGCAGCTGGGGAGATGAGCAGTTCTTC. Its translation reads: CASSWGDEQFF.